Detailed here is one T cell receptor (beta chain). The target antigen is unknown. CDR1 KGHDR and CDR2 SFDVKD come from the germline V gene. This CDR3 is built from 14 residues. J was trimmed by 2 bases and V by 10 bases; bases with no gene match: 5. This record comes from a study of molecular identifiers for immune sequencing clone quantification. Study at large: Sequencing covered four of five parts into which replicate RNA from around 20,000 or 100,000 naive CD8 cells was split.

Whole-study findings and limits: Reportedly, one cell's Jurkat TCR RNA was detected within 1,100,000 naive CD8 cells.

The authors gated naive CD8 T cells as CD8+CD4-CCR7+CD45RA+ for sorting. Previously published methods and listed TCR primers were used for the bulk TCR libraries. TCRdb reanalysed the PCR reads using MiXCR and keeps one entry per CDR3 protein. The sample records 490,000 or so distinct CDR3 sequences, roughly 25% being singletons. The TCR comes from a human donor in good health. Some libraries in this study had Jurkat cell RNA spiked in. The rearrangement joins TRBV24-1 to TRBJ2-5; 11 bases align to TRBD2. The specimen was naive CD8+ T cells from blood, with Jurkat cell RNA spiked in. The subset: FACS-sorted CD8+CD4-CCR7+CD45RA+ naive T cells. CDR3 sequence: CATAGTSGQETQYF. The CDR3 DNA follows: TGTGCCACTGCCGGGACTAGCGGTCAAGAGACCCAGTACTTC.